The 27 T cell receptor beta chains presented below share a single source sample, sequenced in a study of blood T cells in healthy people across ages. Primers used in a second PCR of about 6 to 12 cycles were a sample-barcoded 5' primer and a J-beta primer mix. TCRdb reprocessed the 5' RACE reads with MiXCR, giving one entry per CDR3 protein. This repertoire shows around 790,000 distinct CDR3 sequences, 40% to 50% found once; its top ten account for about 21%. Sequenced material: blood. The receptor set was obtained from a man aged 60 to 69 in good health.

This sequence joins TRBV20-1 and TRBJ2-2, with D hard to call. V lost 7 bases and J lost 5, with 8 bases in between. Germline V gene lookup returns CDR1 DFQATT and CDR2 SNEGSKA (reference sequence). The CDR3 totals 11 residues. The DNA for the CDR3 is TGCAGTGGGTACAGTACCGGGGAGCTGTTTTTT. Its protein product is CSGYSTGELFF.

CDR3 bases: TGTGCCAGCAGTGGCCAGACAGGAACTAATGAAAAACTGTTTTTT. Encoded protein: CASSGQTGTNEKLFF. The V call is TRBV12-3 or TRBV12-4, the J call TRBJ1-4, with D perhaps matching TRBD1 (6 bases). The V end lost 5 bases, the J end lost 1 base, and 11 bases lay between the germline ends. The CDR3 has 15 amino acids.

This sequence joins TRBV6-1 and TRBJ1-2; D possibly corresponds to TRBD1 (6 bases). The germline CDR1 and CDR2 sequences are MNHNS and SASEGT. V lost 2 bases, J lost 4 bases, and 20 bases lay in between. The CDR3 is made up of 17 amino acids. This chain's CDR3 is CASSEWALAEGGYGYTF. CDR3 DNA: TGTGCCAGCAGTGAATGGGCCCTCGCCGAGGGGGGCTATGGCTACACCTTC.

The chain employs TRBV6-2 or TRBV6-3 and TRBJ2-1, with D unresolved. Trimming stripped 5 bases from V and 1 base from J, with 15 bases between. The CDR3 consists of 16 residues. CDR1 and CDR2 from the germline V gene are MNHEY and SVGEGT. DNA of the CDR3: TGTGCCAGCAGTCTCCAGGCATCAGGATCCTACAATGAGCAGTTCTTC. Translated, it gives CASSLQASGSYNEQFF.

This sequence joins TRBV7-9 and TRBJ2-7; possibly TRBD1 or TRBD2 for D (5 bases each). The V gene's germline CDR1 is SEHNR and CDR2 FQNEAQ (reference sequence). This CDR3 is 14 amino acids long. V lost 6 bases, J lost 2 bases, and 14 bases lay in between. The chain's CDR3 is CASSPWDGTYEQYF. CDR3 DNA sequence: TGTGCCAGCAGTCCTTGGGACGGAACCTACGAGCAGTACTTC.

The chain recombines TRBV7-2 with TRBJ1-2; D not resolved. Trimming removed 1 base at V and 2 bases at J, with 8 bases between. Germline V gene sequence: CDR1 SGHTA, CDR2 FQGNSA. The CDR3 sequence is 14 residues long. The CDR3 region is CASSLVRTNYGYTF. In DNA, the CDR3 is TGTGCCAGCAGCTTAGTGCGTACCAACTATGGCTACACCTTC.

The chain uses TRBV6-2 or TRBV6-3 and TRBJ2-1, with 7 bases matching TRBD1. The CDR3 sequence is 12 residues long. Germline CDR1 and CDR2: MNHEY and SVGEGT. After removal of 7 bases from V and 9 bases from J, the junction contained 6 bases not matched to a gene. As DNA, the CDR3 is TGTGCCAGCACAGACAGGGAAGGTGAGCAGTTCTTC. Translating it yields CASTDREGEQFF.

V is TRBV15 and J is TRBJ2-1; D is unresolved. The end of the DNA aligns better with TRBJ2-7, so the J call may be wrong. This CDR3 comprises 15 residues. Per germline, CDR1 LNHNV and CDR2 YYDKDF (reference sequence). The CDR3 nucleotides are TGTGCCACCAGCAGAGAACGAGCCACCTACAATGAGCAGTACTTC. Translated, it gives CATSRERATYNEQYF.

The chain links TRBV28 to TRBJ2-3, with D possibly being TRBD1 (5 bases). In germline, CDR1 is MDHEN, CDR2 SYDVKM. The CDR3 is 12 amino acids. V was clipped by 7 bases and J by 5 bases, with 10 bases between them. CDR3 region: CASNEQGDTQYF. CDR3 sequence (DNA): TGTGCCAGCAACGAGCAGGGAGATACGCAGTATTTT.

The chain combines TRBV6-6 with TRBJ1-1, with unresolved D. This CDR3 is built from 12 residues. V was pared by 0 bases and J by 8 bases, with 7 bases between. The V gene's germline CDR1 is MNHNY and CDR2 SVGAGI (reference sequence). CDR3 DNA sequence: TGTGCCAGCAGTTACTCGAAGCAAGAAGCTTTCTTT. This codes for CASSYSKQEAFF.

Comments on this clonotype: Compared with germline, one end of the junction differs, possibly owing to a read error. The rearrangement uses TRBV29-1 and TRBJ2-3; TRBD1 agrees at 7 bases. Germline CDR1 is SQVTM and CDR2 is ANQGSEA. The CDR3 spans 12 residues. The CDR3 DNA sequence: TGCAGCGGTGAACAGGGGTCCGATACGCAGTATTTT. Translating it yields CSGEQGSDTQYF.

This rearrangement joins TRBV5-1 to TRBJ2-2, with D possibly matching TRBD2 (6 bases). Germline V gene sequence: CDR1 SGHRS, CDR2 YFSETQ. Trimming removed 1 base from V and 3 bases from J, with 16 bases in between. This CDR3 contains 17 residues. The CDR3 DNA reads as TGCGCCAGCAGCTTGAAAGGGACTCCCCTGGACACCGGGGAGCTGTTTTTT. Translated: CASSLKGTPLDTGELFF.

This chain uses TRBV7-2 with TRBJ2-7; TRBD1 aligns across 10 bases. With 5 bases clipped from V and 3 bases from J, the junction kept 7 bases outside the gene matches. CDR1 SGHTA and CDR2 FQGNSA come from the germline V gene. The CDR3 contains 15 residues. CDR3: CASSRGTGANYEQYF. The CDR3 DNA sequence: TGTGCCAGCAGCCGCGGGACAGGGGCGAACTACGAGCAGTACTTC.

The V and J genes are TRBV5-1 and TRBJ2-2, with a weak D call TRBD1 (6 bases). The CDR3 covers 14 residues. Germline-derived CDR1 and CDR2 are SGHRS and YFSETQ. Trimming cost V 0 bases and J 5 bases, with 8 bases left between them. The CDR3 spells CASSLGQVTGELFF. The CDR3 coding sequence is TGCGCCAGCAGCTTGGGACAGGTAACCGGGGAGCTGTTTTTT.

The gene calls are TRBV29-1 and TRBJ1-2, with D unresolved. The germline V gene encodes CDR1 SQVTM and CDR2 ANQGSEA. Trimming stripped 6 bases from V and 6 bases from J, with 5 bases between. CDR3 length: 9 amino acids. The DNA for the CDR3 is TGCAGCGTGAAGGATGGCTACACCTTC. Translated: CSVKDGYTF.

A few counts support this clonotype. V usage is TRBV3-1 and J usage is TRBJ2-7; D is unresolved. Looked up from germline, CDR1 is LGHDT and CDR2 is YNNKEL (reference sequence). V was shortened by 1 base and J by 6 bases, with 16 bases between the two germline ends. The CDR3 totals 15 residues. In DNA, the CDR3 is TGTGCCAGCAGCCAAGTCTCGGGTCATTTAGGCGAGCAGTACTTC. It is translated as CASSQVSGHLGEQYF.

This clonotype was seen more than once but under ten times. The rearrangement links TRBV29-1 to TRBJ2-7; 12 bases are shared with TRBD2. The V segment lost 2 bases and the J segment 3 bases; nucleotides outside the gene matches: 2. The CDR3 has 14 amino acids. Germline V lookup: CDR1 SQVTM, CDR2 ANQGSEA. CDR3 nucleotides: TGCAGCGTTGAAAAGACTAGCGGGGGCTACGAGCAGTACTTC. It encodes CSVEKTSGGYEQYF.

This clonotype came up a few times. At one boundary the junction diverges from the germline segment, which might be a read error. The V gene is TRBV27, the J gene TRBJ2-1, with no clear D. This CDR3 is built from 10 residues. Per germline, CDR1 MNHEY and CDR2 SMNVEV (reference sequence). CDR3 nucleotide sequence: TGTGCCAGCGGTTTTAGTGAGCAGTTCTTC. This codes for CASGFSEQFF.

The chain is built from TRBV12-3 or TRBV12-4 and TRBJ1-2, with 8 bases matching TRBD1. CDR3 length equals 13 residues. The trim removed 5 bases at V and 12 bases at J, leaving 11 bases unmatched. The CDR3 DNA sequence: TGTGCCAGCAGTGCAGACAGGGGCTGGTCTAACACCTTC. The encoded protein is CASSADRGWSNTF.

This chain uses TRBV20-1 with TRBJ1-2; 9 bases are a match to TRBD1. After removal of 5 bases from V and 7 bases from J, the junction contained 14 bases not matched to a gene. Germline-derived CDR1 and CDR2 are DFQATT and SNEGSKA (reference sequence). This CDR3 has 15 residues. CDR3 coding DNA: TGCAGTGCTCCGCCAGGACCGGGACAGGGAGGTGGCTACACCTTC. It is translated as CSAPPGPGQGGGYTF.

The genes are TRBV30 and TRBJ2-1, with a weak D call TRBD2 (6 bases). V lost 0 bases and J 5 bases, leaving 17 bases between the germline ends. Germline CDR1 reads GTSNPN; CDR2 reads SVGIG (reference sequence). This CDR3 is built from 16 residues. In DNA form, the CDR3 reads TGTGCCTGGAGTGTAAACGCGCGGCGGGGTAACAATGAGCAGTTCTTC. Protein product: CAWSVNARRGNNEQFF. The entire variable domain, with the rest obtained from reference TRBV30 and TRBJ2-1, is as follows: SQTIHQWPATLVQPVGSPLSLECTVEGTSNPNLYWYRQAAGRGLQLLFYSVGIGQISSEVPQNLSASRPQDRQFILSSKKLLLSDSGFYLCAWSVNARRGNNEQFFGPGTRLTVL.

This clonotype was seen a single time. V is TRBV12-3 or TRBV12-4 and J is TRBJ2-1, with 7 bases identical to TRBD2. CDR3 length: 15 residues. V lost 5 bases, J lost 7 bases, and 11 bases stayed unmatched. The CDR3 is CASSPQRGNLNEQFF. The CDR3 DNA reads as TGTGCCAGCAGTCCTCAGCGGGGAAATTTGAATGAGCAGTTCTTC.

The chain is built from TRBV7-8 and TRBJ2-1; TRBD1 might be the D (6 bases). Trimming took 5 bases from V and 8 from J, leaving 22 bases between them. Germline assignment: CDR1 SGHVS and CDR2 FQNEAQ. This CDR3 spans 16 amino acids. DNA of the CDR3: TGTGCCAGCAGCCAAGCAGCGGCAGGGGCCTCCCATGAGCAGTTCTTC. It is translated as CASSQAAAGASHEQFF.

This clonotype turned up a few times. V gene TRBV2 combines with J gene TRBJ2-6, with unresolved D. CDR3 size: 14 residues. In germline, CDR1 is SNHLY, CDR2 FYNNEI. V lost 7 bases and J 0 bases, leaving 7 bases between the germline ends. The CDR3 protein is CASTEGSGANVLTF. CDR3 coding DNA: TGTGCCAGCACCGAAGGCTCTGGGGCCAACGTCCTGACTTTC.

This clonotype was observed a single time. The chain recombines TRBV15 with TRBJ2-5; D is unresolved. The length of the CDR3 is 12 residues. Per the germline V gene, CDR1 is LNHNV and CDR2 is YYDKDF (reference sequence). Trimming took 2 bases from V and 5 from J, leaving 6 bases between them. The CDR3 here is CATSRKQETQYF. CDR3 sequence (DNA): TGTGCCACCAGCAGAAAGCAGGAGACCCAGTACTTC.

The chain links TRBV18 to TRBJ2-7, with 7 bases that match TRBD2. Germline V gene data show CDR1 as KGHSH and CDR2 as LQKENI. Unmatched junction bases numbered 4, after V lost 3 bases and J lost 2 bases. This CDR3 contains 14 residues. In DNA, the CDR3 is TGTGCCAGCTCACCCGGGAGGCAGCCCTACGAGCAGTACTTC. It specifies CASSPGRQPYEQYF.

The chain uses TRBV4-3 and TRBJ2-1, with 7 bases fitting TRBD2. Germline V CDR1 and CDR2: LGHNA, YSLEER. The J segment lost 7 bases and the V segment lost 0 bases, leaving 15 bases of the junction unmatched. The CDR3 loop spans 18 amino acids. CDR3 amino acids: CASSQDKIPSGKQNEQFF. DNA for the CDR3: TGCGCCAGCAGCCAAGATAAAATCCCTAGCGGAAAGCAAAATGAGCAGTTCTTC.